The T cell receptor (beta chain) under discussion was sequenced for a study of blood T cell repertoires in COVID-19 (TCRdb year 2020). Looking at the study overall: Samples from collaborators originated in the United States, Italy and Spain and spanned both the acute and convalescent phases of COVID-19. The material from the prospective study consisted of cDNA or gDNA derived from T cells, B-cell-depleted T cells, or PBMCs. The dataset comprised deeply sampled blood TCRbeta repertoires from subjects exposed to, actively infected with, or recovered from COVID-19. Where HLA class I and class II types were available, the types were taken from metadata supplied by the sample provider, not from assay-based typing. Samples came from the ongoing ImmuneRACE study (first 160 participants) plus 1,254 subjects from 6 global collaborators. A freely available public database, intended as a resource for researchers studying the immune response to SARS-CoV-2, is where the repertoires were released. The sample metadata nearly always contained a de-identified subject ID, COVID-19 status, age in years and sex.

A note on this clone: No antigen is known for it. The input lacks base qualities; no much larger clone sits a single base away.

Broad study findings and their caveats: Clinical and demographic metadata were provided uncurated, with the amount varying by source and participant.

Enrolling through a virtual design, the prospective study's participants ranged in age from roughly 18 to 90 years and lived across 24 United States geographic areas. Cohort assignment in the prospective study relied on participant-reported clinical history from a screening survey and a study questionnaire. ImmuneRACE Cohort 3 recovered participants were defined by two consecutive negative NP/OP PCR tests, healthcare professional clearance, or symptom resolution. Each participant in the prospective study had whole blood, serum and a nasopharyngeal or oropharyngeal swab collected by mobile phlebotomists. Additional blood draws and questionnaires over an approximately two-month period could optionally be provided by prospective study participants. Blood samples from the prospective study were shipped frozen or at room temperature prior to DNA extraction. Ends trimmed: V by 5 bases, J by 0 bases; bases unmatched to a gene: 10. The CDR3 runs 18 residues from the cysteine to the phenylalanine. Only CDR3 DNA remains: 54 bases, in frame from the first base.

TCRbeta CDR3 regions were amplified from genomic DNA using the immunoSEQ Assay, a bias-controlled multiplex PCR. Per the original workflow: The number of nucleated cells in each sample was estimated by amplification of reference gene primers within the assay. To quantify the absolute abundance of each unique TCRbeta CDR3 rearrangement, sequence reads were collapsed and filtered. Productive Simpson clonality was computed per sample as the square root of Simpson's diversity index over productive rearrangements. As stored in TCRdb, this immuneACCESS dataset retains in-frame rearrangements with V and J assigned. A fraction of the clones does not appear; measured against another copy, unresolved V genes explain less than half of the discrepancy, and the remainder lacks a known reason. V, J and clone size were drawn from that table, and D and trimming were deduced from the DNA. In all, the sample holds over 150,000 clones, and over 75% of those were seen once. Roughly 9% of the sample comes from the top ten.

The rearrangement joined TRBV23-1 to TRBJ1-6, with TRBD1 matching 7 junction bases. TRBV23-1 has ORF status, its function being uncertain. This TCR was recovered from a woman aged 18-29 years who had recovered from COVID-19. The sample was PBMCs or T cells enriched from blood (not recorded which). Here is the DNA: TGCGCCAGCAGTAAGCCCCCACAGGGGAGCTCCTATAATTCACCCCTCCACTTT. Its protein reads: CASSKPPQGSSYNSPLHF.